The next 20 T cell receptor beta chains were all read from a single sample in a study of cytomegalovirus exposure and HLA in healthy donors. The PCR contained 60 Vbeta and 13 Jbeta primers. The repertoire was sequenced with immunoSEQ multiplex PCR; TCRdb's copy has only in-frame clones and lacks some. Of approximately 250,000 clones in the sample, roughly 81% were seen once. Sequencing was performed on PBMCs. The receptors were gathered from a girl aged 2-10 years in good health and CMV-seronegative.

The chain carries TRBV9 and TRBJ2-1, with D perhaps matching TRBD1 (6 bases). Trimming cost V 4 bases and J 4 bases, with 18 bases left between them. The CDR3 consists of 16 residues. Germline CDR1 is SGDLS and CDR2 is YYNGEE. CDR3 sequence: CASSPRDRPSYNEQFF. The CDR3 nucleotides are TGTGCCAGCAGCCCCCGAGACAGGCCGTCATACAATGAGCAGTTCTTC.

V gene TRBV6-1 combines with J gene TRBJ2-5, with 11 bases aligning to TRBD2. Unmatched junction bases numbered 17, after V lost 4 bases and J lost 4 bases. Germline V gene sequence: CDR1 MNHNS, CDR2 SASEGT. CDR3 size: 19 residues. CDR3 nucleotides: TGTGCCAGCAGTGGACTAAGAGGACTAGCGGGTCCCTCGGGAGAGACCCAGTACTTC. This sequence encodes CASSGLRGLAGPSGETQYF.

This rearrangement joins TRBV5-4 to TRBJ1-6; possibly TRBD1 for D (5 bases). The V and J ends lost 4 bases and 7 bases respectively, with 15 bases between them. From germline, CDR1 is SGHNT and CDR2 YYREEE (reference sequence). This CDR3 comprises 15 residues. Here the CDR3 reads CASSRAGTPNSPLHF. The CDR3 coding sequence is TGTGCCAGCAGCCGCGCCGGGACTCCGAATTCACCCCTCCACTTT.

This chain links TRBV18 with TRBJ2-1; 8 positions match TRBD1. Trimming at V came to 2 bases and at J to 3 bases, leaving 3 bases not matched to a gene. The CDR3 length is 15 residues. Germline loops: CDR1 KGHSH, CDR2 LQKENI. For the CDR3, the DNA is TGTGCCAGCTCACCAAGACAGGGGATCTACAATGAGCAGTTCTTC. As protein: CASSPRQGIYNEQFF.

The chain combines TRBV10-1 with TRBJ1-2; the match to TRBD1 covers 8 bases. The CDR3 contains 13 residues. Germline trimming cut 1 base from V and 5 bases from J; bases unmatched to any gene: 0. Germline CDR1 WNHNN, CDR2 SYGVQD (reference sequence). DNA for the CDR3: TGCGCCAGCAGTGAGTGGACAGGGTATGGCTACACCTTC. Translating gives CASSEWTGYGYTF.

The chain has TRBV19 and TRBJ1-1; 10 nucleotides align to TRBD1. V lost 5 bases to trimming and J lost 3 bases; unmatched junction nucleotides: 12. CDR1 is LNHDA and CDR2 is SQIVND in the germline V gene (reference sequence). The CDR3 runs to 17 residues. The chain's CDR3 is CASSLPGQGILDTEAFF. The CDR3 bases are TGTGCCAGTAGTCTGCCGGGACAGGGGATATTGGACACTGAAGCTTTCTTT. The variable domain in full, completed from reference TRBV19 and TRBJ1-1, reads DGGITQSPKYLFRKEGQNVTLSCEQNLNHDAMYWYRQDPGQGLRLIYYSQIVNDFQKGDIAEGYSVSREKKESFPLTVTSAQKNPTAFYLCASSLPGQGILDTEAFFGQGTRLTVV.

This chain joins TRBV7-9 and TRBJ2-3, with a weak D call TRBD2 (5 bases). CDR3 size: 16 residues. The germline V gene has CDR1 SEHNR and CDR2 FQNEAQ (reference sequence). Trimming left V 7 bases short and J 3 bases short, with 20 bases between. The CDR3 DNA is TGTGCCAGCACCCAACCTAGGGAGTTAGGTACAGATACGCAGTATTTT. Translated, it gives CASTQPRELGTDTQYF.

V usage is TRBV5-1 and J usage is TRBJ2-5; possibly TRBD2 for D (6 bases). Germline CDR1 and CDR2: SGHRS and YFSETQ. V was clipped by 0 bases and J by 11 bases, with 14 bases between them. The CDR3 sequence is 13 residues long. CDR3 nucleotides: TGCGCCAGCAGCTTGGGGTTCCCTCGGGAGCAGTACTTC. Its protein product is CASSLGFPREQYF.

The rearrangement uses TRBV7-9 and TRBJ2-1; D might be TRBD2 (6 bases). The CDR3 has 17 residues. V shed 7 bases and J shed 4 bases, with 23 bases lying between them. CDR1 and CDR2 from the germline V gene are SEHNR and FQNEAQ (reference sequence). In DNA form, the CDR3 reads TGTGCCAGCACCCCACCGGTAGTGGGAGGTGGGTACAATGAGCAGTTCTTC. Translation: CASTPPVVGGGYNEQFF.

This clone was recorded only once. The CDR3 reads CAWRLGQGKGYNEKLFF. The DNA for the CDR3 is TGTGCCTGGAGACTAGGACAGGGAAAGGGGTATAATGAAAAACTGTTTTTT. This chain links TRBV30 with TRBJ1-4; the match to TRBD1 covers 8 bases. The length of the CDR3 is 17 residues. The ends lost 3 bases at V and 4 bases at J; junction bases unmatched: 13. The germline V gene has CDR1 GTSNPN and CDR2 SVGIG (reference sequence).

This chain connects TRBV30 to TRBJ1-2; tentative D call: TRBD1 (5 bases). CDR1 GTSNPN and CDR2 SVGIG come from the germline V gene (reference sequence). This CDR3 has 13 residues. V shed 0 bases and J shed 8 bases, with 13 bases lying between them. The CDR3 reads CAWSVQAGNGYTF. Here the CDR3 DNA reads TGTGCCTGGAGTGTACAAGCAGGGAACGGCTACACCTTC. Combining the CDR3 with reference TRBV30 and TRBJ1-2 gives the whole variable domain SQTIHQWPATLVQPVGSPLSLECTVEGTSNPNLYWYRQAAGRGLQLLFYSVGIGQISSEVPQNLSASRPQDRQFILSSKKLLLSDSGFYLCAWSVQAGNGYTFGSGTRLTVV.

This clone was seen a handful of times. The identical CDR3 is also encoded by other nucleotide sequences in the sample. The chain uses TRBV5-1 and TRBJ1-1; no clear D. The CDR3 length is 13 residues. Germline-derived CDR1 and CDR2 are SGHRS and YFSETQ. V was pared by 4 bases and J by 1 base, with 8 bases between. The CDR3 loop reads CASSIRQNTEAFF. In nucleotides, the CDR3 is TGCGCCAGCAGCATCAGACAGAACACTGAAGCTTTCTTT.

This clone came up once. The rearrangement uses TRBV18 and TRBJ1-2, with D hard to call. Germline V gene data show CDR1 as KGHSH and CDR2 as LQKENI. The CDR3 covers 13 residues. V lost 1 base and J lost 5, with 8 bases in between. CDR3 DNA sequence: TGTGCCAGCTCACCACGTGGCAGTTATGGCTACACCTTC. It codes for CASSPRGSYGYTF.

This rearrangement joins TRBV7-9 to TRBJ1-6, with 11 bases that match TRBD1. CDR3 length: 15 residues. Germline CDR1 reads SEHNR; CDR2 reads FQNEAQ (reference sequence). The trim removed 5 bases at V and 7 bases at J, leaving 4 bases unmatched. CDR3 in DNA: TGTGCCAGCAGCCCGGACAGGGGGCTAAATTCACCCCTCCACTTT. This translates into CASSPDRGLNSPLHF.

The chain recombines TRBV7-9 with TRBJ2-3; D is perhaps TRBD2 (5 bases). The CDR3 consists of 17 residues. V was cut by 5 bases and J by 6 bases, with 24 bases left in between. Germline CDR1 SEHNR, CDR2 FQNEAQ (reference sequence). The CDR3 reads CASSPSGRGRLGDTQYF. Here the CDR3 DNA reads TGTGCCAGCAGCCCCTCGGGTCGGGGTCGATTGGGGGATACGCAGTATTTT. Supplemented by reference TRBV7-9 and TRBJ2-3, the full variable domain reads DTGVSQNPRHKITKRGQNVTFRCDPISEHNRLYWYRQTLGQGPEFLTYFQNEAQLEKSRLLSDRFSAERPKGSFSTLEIQRTEQGDSAMYLCASSPSGRGRLGDTQYFGPGTRLTVL.

The V call is TRBV9, the J call TRBJ2-2; 8 bases are shared with TRBD1. The CDR3 is made up of 16 amino acids. V gave up 3 bases and J gave up 4 bases; unmatched junction bases: 8. CDR1 is SGDLS, CDR2 YYNGEE, per germline. CDR3 residues: CASSGARQGTTGELFF. Here the CDR3 DNA reads TGTGCCAGCAGCGGCGCCCGACAGGGGACCACCGGGGAGCTGTTTTTT.

This clone was counted between two and nine times. This chain connects TRBV2 to TRBJ2-5, with 7 nucleotides matching TRBD1. Losses at the gene ends were 7 bases for V and 4 bases for J; bases not matched to a gene: 12. Looked up from germline, CDR1 is SNHLY and CDR2 is FYNNEI. The CDR3 runs to 15 residues. The CDR3 nucleotides read TGTGCCAGCACTTTGGACAGGTCTTGGGGAGAGACCCAGTACTTC. This encodes CASTLDRSWGETQYF.

This clone was recorded only once. CDR3 bases: TGTGCCAGCAGTGTCTATAGCGGCGGAGGGGAAAAACTGTTTTTT. Translating it yields CASSVYSGGGEKLFF. This chain joins TRBV6-1 and TRBJ1-4; D is unresolved. Trimming pared 4 bases from V and 8 bases from J, leaving 17 bases between. The CDR3 is 15 amino acids. CDR1 is MNHNS and CDR2 is SASEGT in the germline V gene.

The V and J genes are TRBV5-1 and TRBJ2-6, with 7 bases fitting TRBD2. The CDR3 length is 18 residues. Germline CDR1 reads SGHRS; CDR2 reads YFSETQ. V lost 2 bases and J lost 0; bases outside the gene matches: 8. Here the CDR3 reads CASSLTRDYFSGANVLTF. In DNA form, the CDR3 reads TGCGCCAGCAGCTTAACCCGGGACTATTTCTCTGGGGCCAACGTCCTGACTTTC.

The chain recombines TRBV7-2 with TRBJ2-1; D might be TRBD2 (5 bases). Trimming cost V 1 base and J 7 bases, with 14 bases left between them. Per germline, CDR1 SGHTA and CDR2 FQGNSA. CDR3 length equals 15 residues. CDR3 protein: CASSLVAGGSNEQFF. For the CDR3, the DNA is TGTGCCAGCAGCTTAGTTGCGGGTGGTTCGAATGAGCAGTTCTTC.